The 9 T cell receptor beta chains listed next were all sequenced from one sample in a study of quantifying T cell responses using KT2 cells. Study overall: RNA was reverse transcribed with TCR alpha and beta constant-region primers.

Each cDNA got a UMI-containing oligo ligated at its 3' end. First-round PCR used about 4 cycles and beta primers RC1.1 and RC1.2 covering TRBC1 and TRBC2. TCRdb reprocessed the UMI-ligation and nested PCR reads with MiXCR, giving one entry per CDR3 protein. The table lists over 25,000 distinct CDR3 sequences, about 9.3% of them singletons, with around 9.8% in the top ten. The specimen sequenced was PBMCs spiked with cells of the T cell clone KT2. The receptors come from a human donor.

The V and J genes are TRBV4-1 and TRBJ2-5; TRBD2 matches 8 bases. Losses at the gene ends were 1 base for V and 5 bases for J; bases not matched to a gene: 6. Germline loops: CDR1 MGHRA, CDR2 YSYEKL. The CDR3 runs to 15 residues. This CDR3 is CASSQGSGGPETQYF. DNA of the CDR3: TGCGCCAGCAGCCAAGGCTCGGGGGGGCCCGAGACCCAGTACTTC.

In its sample, this clonotype was seen a few times. CDR3 bases: TGTGCCAGCAGTTTAGAAGCCCAGGCCGAGCAGTACTTC. This translates into CASSLEAQAEQYF. V and J are TRBV28 and TRBJ2-7; D is ambiguous. V was pared by 2 bases and J by 6 bases, with 11 bases between. The CDR3 totals 13 residues. The V gene's germline CDR1 is MDHEN and CDR2 SYDVKM.

This clonotype came up many times. This chain links TRBV12-3 or TRBV12-4 with TRBJ2-7, with 7 bases aligning to TRBD1. This CDR3 comprises 15 residues. V lost 6 bases to trimming and J lost 7 bases; unmatched junction nucleotides: 15. The CDR3 sequence is CASSLQGPTLGEQYF. In DNA form, the CDR3 reads TGTGCCAGCAGCCTACAGGGGCCAACCCTAGGGGAGCAGTACTTC.

This clonotype was found many times. The chain joins TRBV7-9 to TRBJ1-2; no reliable D call. Trimming pared 6 bases from V and 4 bases from J, leaving 15 bases between. Germline V lookup: CDR1 SEHNR, CDR2 FQNEAQ (reference sequence). The CDR3 length is 14 residues. CDR3 sequence: CASRLHEGTYGYTF. In nucleotides, the CDR3 is TGTGCCAGCAGACTACACGAGGGTACCTATGGCTACACCTTC.

The chain uses TRBV3-1 and TRBJ1-1; D gene ambiguous. Per the germline V gene, CDR1 is LGHDT and CDR2 is YNNKEL (reference sequence). The CDR3 runs to 14 residues. Trimming took off 0 bases at V and 5 bases at J, with 10 bases between the two ends. This CDR3 is CASSQDKVGTEAFF. CDR3 bases: TGTGCCAGCAGCCAAGATAAGGTAGGGACTGAAGCTTTCTTT.

This chain uses TRBV7-3 with TRBJ2-2, with 9 positions matching TRBD1. Trimming at V came to 7 bases and at J to 4 bases, leaving 4 bases not matched to a gene. CDR1 SGHTA and CDR2 FQGTGA come from the germline V gene. This CDR3 spans 14 amino acids. The CDR3 nucleotides read TGTGCCAGCAAGGGACAGGGCTCCACCGGGGAGCTGTTTTTT. Its translation: CASKGQGSTGELFF.

The chain is built from TRBV28 and TRBJ2-1; TRBD2 aligns across 12 bases. V lost 5 bases to trimming and J lost 10 bases; unmatched junction nucleotides: 9. The CDR3 contains 15 residues. The V gene's germline CDR1 is MDHEN and CDR2 SYDVKM. The chain's CDR3 is CASSPASGRAGEQFF. CDR3 DNA: TGTGCCAGCAGTCCCGCTAGCGGGAGGGCCGGGGAGCAGTTCTTC.

This clonotype was seen a few times. This chain links TRBV19 with TRBJ1-1; unclear D gene. Germline assignment: CDR1 LNHDA and CDR2 SQIVND (reference sequence). V lost 5 bases and J lost 1, with 8 bases in between. The CDR3 consists of 13 residues. This chain's CDR3 is CASSARENTEAFF. The CDR3 DNA reads as TGTGCCAGTAGTGCTAGGGAGAACACTGAAGCTTTCTTT.

This clonotype showed up many times. The rearrangement links TRBV6-6 to TRBJ2-7; D ambiguous. V shed 7 bases and J shed 2 bases, with 12 bases lying between them. This CDR3 is 13 amino acids long. Germline values: CDR1 MNHNY, CDR2 SVGAGI (reference sequence). The CDR3 loop is CASTPDTAYEQYF. The CDR3 nucleotides are TGTGCCAGCACCCCCGACACCGCCTACGAGCAGTACTTC.